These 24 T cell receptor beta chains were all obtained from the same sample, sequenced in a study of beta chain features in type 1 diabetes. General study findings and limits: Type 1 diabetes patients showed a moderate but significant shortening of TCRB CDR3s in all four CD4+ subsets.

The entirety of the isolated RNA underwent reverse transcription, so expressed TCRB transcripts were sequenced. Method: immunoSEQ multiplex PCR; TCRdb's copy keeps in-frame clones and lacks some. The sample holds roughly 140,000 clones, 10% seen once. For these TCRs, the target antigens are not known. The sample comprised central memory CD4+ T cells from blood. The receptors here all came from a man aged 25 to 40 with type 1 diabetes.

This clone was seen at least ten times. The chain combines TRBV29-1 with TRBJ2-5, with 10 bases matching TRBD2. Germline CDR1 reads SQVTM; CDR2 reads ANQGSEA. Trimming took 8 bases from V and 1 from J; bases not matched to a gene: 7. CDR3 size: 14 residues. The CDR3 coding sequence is TGCAGCTCCAGTTGGACTAGCGGCCAAGAGACCCAGTACTTC. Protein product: CSSSWTSGQETQYF.

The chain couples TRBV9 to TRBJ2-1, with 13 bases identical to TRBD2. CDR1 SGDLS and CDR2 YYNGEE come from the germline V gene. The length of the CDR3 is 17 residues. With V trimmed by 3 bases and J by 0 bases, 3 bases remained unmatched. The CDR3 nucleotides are TGTGCCAGCAGCGCCCGGACTAGCGGGAGCTCCTACAATGAGCAGTTCTTC. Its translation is CASSARTSGSSYNEQFF.

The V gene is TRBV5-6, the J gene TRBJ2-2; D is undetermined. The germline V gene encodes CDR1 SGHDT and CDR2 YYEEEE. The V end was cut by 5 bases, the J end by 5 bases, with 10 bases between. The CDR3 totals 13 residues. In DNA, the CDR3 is TGTGCCAGCAGATTTCTACGTACCGGGGAGCTGTTTTTT. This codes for CASRFLRTGELFF.

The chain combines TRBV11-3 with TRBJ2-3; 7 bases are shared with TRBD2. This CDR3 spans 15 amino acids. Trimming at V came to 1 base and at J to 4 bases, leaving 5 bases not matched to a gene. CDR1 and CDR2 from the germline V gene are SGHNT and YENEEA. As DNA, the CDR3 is TGTGCCAGCAGCTTAGGGCGGGAGTGGGCAGATACGCAGTATTTT. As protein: CASSLGREWADTQYF.

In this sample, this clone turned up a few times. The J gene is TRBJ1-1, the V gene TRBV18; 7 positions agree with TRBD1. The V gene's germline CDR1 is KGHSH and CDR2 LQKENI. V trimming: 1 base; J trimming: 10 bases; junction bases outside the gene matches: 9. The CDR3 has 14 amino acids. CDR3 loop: CASSPQQGEVLAFF. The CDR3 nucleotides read TGTGCCAGCTCACCACAGCAGGGGGAAGTTTTAGCTTTCTTT.

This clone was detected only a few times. The CDR3 protein is CASSLTGTSGTSTDTQYF. The CDR3 DNA sequence: TGTGCCAGCAGCTTAACAGGGACTAGCGGAACTAGCACAGATACGCAGTATTTT. This chain joins TRBV7-3 and TRBJ2-3; 11 positions match TRBD2. This CDR3 spans 18 amino acids. Per germline, CDR1 SGHTA and CDR2 FQGTGA. Germline trimming cut 0 bases from V and 0 bases from J; bases unmatched to any gene: 5.

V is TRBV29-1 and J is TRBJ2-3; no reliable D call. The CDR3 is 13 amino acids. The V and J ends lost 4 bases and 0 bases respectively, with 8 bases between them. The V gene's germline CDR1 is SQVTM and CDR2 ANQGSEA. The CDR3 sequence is CSVGLTSTDTQYF. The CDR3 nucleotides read TGCAGCGTTGGACTCACTAGCACAGATACGCAGTATTTT.

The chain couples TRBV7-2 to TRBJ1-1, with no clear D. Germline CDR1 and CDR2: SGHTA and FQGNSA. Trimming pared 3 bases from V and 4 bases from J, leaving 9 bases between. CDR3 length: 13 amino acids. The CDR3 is CASSFNRGTEAFF. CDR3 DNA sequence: TGTGCCAGCAGCTTTAACCGGGGCACTGAAGCTTTCTTT.

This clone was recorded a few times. The CDR3 nucleotides are TGCGCCAGCAGCCAAGAGGACTATGTAGAGACCCAGTACTTC. It encodes CASSQEDYVETQYF. J is TRBJ2-5 and V is TRBV4-1; D is possibly TRBD2 (6 bases). The germline V gene encodes CDR1 MGHRA and CDR2 YSYEKL. V shed 0 bases and J shed 4 bases, with 9 bases lying between them. This CDR3 is built from 14 residues.

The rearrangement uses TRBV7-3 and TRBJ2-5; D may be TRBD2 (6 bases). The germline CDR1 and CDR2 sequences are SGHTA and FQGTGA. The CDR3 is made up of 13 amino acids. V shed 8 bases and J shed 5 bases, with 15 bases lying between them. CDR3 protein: CASGDSPGETQYF. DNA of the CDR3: TGTGCCAGCGGGGACTCGCCGGGGGAGACCCAGTACTTC.

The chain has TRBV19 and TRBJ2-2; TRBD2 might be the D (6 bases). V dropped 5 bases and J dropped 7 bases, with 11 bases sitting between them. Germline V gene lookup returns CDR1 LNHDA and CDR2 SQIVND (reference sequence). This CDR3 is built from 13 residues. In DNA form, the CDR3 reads TGTGCCAGTAGTGGGGGGAACGTCGGGGAGCTGTTTTTT. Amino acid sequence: CASSGGNVGELFF.

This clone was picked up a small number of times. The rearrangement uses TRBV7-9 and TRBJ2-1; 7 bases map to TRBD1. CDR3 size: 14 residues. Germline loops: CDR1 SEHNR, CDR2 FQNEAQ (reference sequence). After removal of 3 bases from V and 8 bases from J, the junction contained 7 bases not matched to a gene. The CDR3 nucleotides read TGTGCCAGCAGCTTCCAGGGGGTGGAGGATGAGCAGTTCTTC. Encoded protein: CASSFQGVEDEQFF.

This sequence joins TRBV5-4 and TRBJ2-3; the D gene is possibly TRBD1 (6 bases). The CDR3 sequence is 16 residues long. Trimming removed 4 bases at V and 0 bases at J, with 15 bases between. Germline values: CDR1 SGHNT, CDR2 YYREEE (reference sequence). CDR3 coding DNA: TGTGCCAGCAGCGTGAAATTAGGACAGAGCACAGATACGCAGTATTTT. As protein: CASSVKLGQSTDTQYF.

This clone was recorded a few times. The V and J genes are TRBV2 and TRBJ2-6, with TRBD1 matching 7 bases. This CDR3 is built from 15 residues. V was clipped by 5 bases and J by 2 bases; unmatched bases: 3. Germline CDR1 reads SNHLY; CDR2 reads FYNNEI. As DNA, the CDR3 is TGTGCCAGCAGTTATCAGGGGGCTGGGGCCAACGTCCTGACTTTC. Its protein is CASSYQGAGANVLTF.

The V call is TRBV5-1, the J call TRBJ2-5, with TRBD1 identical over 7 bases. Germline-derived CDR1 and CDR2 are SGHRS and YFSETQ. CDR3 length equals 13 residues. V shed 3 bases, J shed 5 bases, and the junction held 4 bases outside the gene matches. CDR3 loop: CASSYRGVETQYF. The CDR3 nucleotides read TGCGCCAGCAGCTACAGGGGAGTTGAGACCCAGTACTTC.

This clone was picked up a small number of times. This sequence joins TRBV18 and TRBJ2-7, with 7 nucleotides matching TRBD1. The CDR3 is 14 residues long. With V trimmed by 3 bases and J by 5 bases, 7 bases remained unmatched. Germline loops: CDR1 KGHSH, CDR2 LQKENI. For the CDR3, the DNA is TGTGCCAGCTCACCGACCACAGGGGAGAACGAGCAGTACTTC. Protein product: CASSPTTGENEQYF.

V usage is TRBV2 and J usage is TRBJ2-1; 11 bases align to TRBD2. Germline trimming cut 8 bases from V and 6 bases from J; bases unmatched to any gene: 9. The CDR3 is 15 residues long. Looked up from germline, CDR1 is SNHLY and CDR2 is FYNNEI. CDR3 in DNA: TGTGCCAGCGCTAGCGGGAGGAAGTTTTCCAATGAGCAGTTCTTC. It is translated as CASASGRKFSNEQFF.

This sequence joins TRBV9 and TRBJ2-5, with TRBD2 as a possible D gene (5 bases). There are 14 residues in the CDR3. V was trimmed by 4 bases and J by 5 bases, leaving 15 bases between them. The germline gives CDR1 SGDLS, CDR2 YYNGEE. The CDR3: CASSSGPGGETQYF. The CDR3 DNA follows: TGTGCCAGCAGCTCCGGCCCTGGCGGGGAGACCCAGTACTTC.

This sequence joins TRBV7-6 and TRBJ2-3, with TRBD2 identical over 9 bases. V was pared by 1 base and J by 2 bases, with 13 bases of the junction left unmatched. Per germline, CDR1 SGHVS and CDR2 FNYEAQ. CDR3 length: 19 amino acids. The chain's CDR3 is CASSLGWLSGRSTTDTQYF. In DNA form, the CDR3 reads TGTGCCAGCAGCTTAGGTTGGTTAAGCGGGAGGTCGACCACAGATACGCAGTATTTT.

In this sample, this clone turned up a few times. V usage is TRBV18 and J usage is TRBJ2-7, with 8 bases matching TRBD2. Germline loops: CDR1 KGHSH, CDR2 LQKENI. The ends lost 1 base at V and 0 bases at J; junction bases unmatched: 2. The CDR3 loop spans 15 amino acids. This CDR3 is CASSPLAGSSYEQYF. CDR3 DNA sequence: TGTGCCAGCTCACCACTAGCGGGGAGCTCCTACGAGCAGTACTTC.

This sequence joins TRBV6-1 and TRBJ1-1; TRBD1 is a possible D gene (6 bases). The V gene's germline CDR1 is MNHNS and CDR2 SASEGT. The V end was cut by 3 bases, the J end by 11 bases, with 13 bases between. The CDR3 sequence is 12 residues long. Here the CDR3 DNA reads TGTGCCAGCAGTGAGGCAGGGGAGCTCGCTTTCTTT. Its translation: CASSEAGELAFF.

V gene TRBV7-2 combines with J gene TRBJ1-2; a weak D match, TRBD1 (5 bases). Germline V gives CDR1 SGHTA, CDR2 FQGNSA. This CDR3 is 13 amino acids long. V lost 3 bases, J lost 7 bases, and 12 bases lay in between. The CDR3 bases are TGTGCCAGCAGCTTGGGGCCCACGGGTGGCTACACCTTC. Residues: CASSLGPTGGYTF.

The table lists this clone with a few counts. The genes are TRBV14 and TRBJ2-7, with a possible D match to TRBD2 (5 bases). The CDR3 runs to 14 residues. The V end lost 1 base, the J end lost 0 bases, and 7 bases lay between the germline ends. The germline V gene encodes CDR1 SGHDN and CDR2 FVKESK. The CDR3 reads CASSQGLASYEQYF. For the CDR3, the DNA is TGTGCCAGCAGCCAAGGGCTAGCCTCCTACGAGCAGTACTTC.

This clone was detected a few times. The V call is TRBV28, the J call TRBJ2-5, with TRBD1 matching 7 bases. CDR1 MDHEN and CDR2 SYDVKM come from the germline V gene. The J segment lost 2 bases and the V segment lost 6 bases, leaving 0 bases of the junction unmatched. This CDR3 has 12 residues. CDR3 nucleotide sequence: TGTGCCAGCAGCAGGGGGCAAGAGACCCAGTACTTC. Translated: CASSRGQETQYF.